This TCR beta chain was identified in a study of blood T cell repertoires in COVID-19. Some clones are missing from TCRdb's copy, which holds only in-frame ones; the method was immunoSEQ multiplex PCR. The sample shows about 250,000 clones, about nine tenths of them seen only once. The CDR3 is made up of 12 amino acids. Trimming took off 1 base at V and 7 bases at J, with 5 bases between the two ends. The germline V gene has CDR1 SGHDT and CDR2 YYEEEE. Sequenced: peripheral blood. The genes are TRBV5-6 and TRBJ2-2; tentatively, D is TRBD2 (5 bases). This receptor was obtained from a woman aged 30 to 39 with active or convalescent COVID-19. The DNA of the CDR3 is TGTGCCAGCAGCTTGCGGGACGGGGAGCTGTTTTTT. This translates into CASSLRDGELFF. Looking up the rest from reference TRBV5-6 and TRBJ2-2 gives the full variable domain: DAGVTQSPTHLIKTRGQQVTLRCSPKSGHDTVSWYQQALGQGPQFIFQYYEEEERQRGNFPDRFSGHQFPNYSSELNVNALLLGDSALYLCASSLRDGELFFGEGSRLTVL.